The source of this T cell receptor (beta chain) is a study of blood T cell repertoires in COVID-19. The wider study: Donors in the United States, Italy and Spain gave samples during acute or convalescent COVID-19. Sources were T cells, B-cell-depleted T cells, or PBMCs; the material itself was cDNA or gDNA.

In the authors' workflow: Estimation of nucleated cell counts relied on the amplification of reference gene primers. The data were produced by immunoSEQ multiplex PCR, yet TCRdb's version contains in-frame clones alone and is incomplete. Clone size and V and J calls were adopted from that table, with D and trimming inferred from the DNA. This table holds some 83,000 clones, around 81% found once. Germline assignment: CDR1 MGHDK and CDR2 SYGVNS. Deletions cut 3 bases from V and 9 bases from J, with 24 bases between. CDR3 length equals 17 residues. The sequencing input was peripheral blood. The chain is built from TRBV25-1 and TRBJ2-1; possibly TRBD2 for D (7 bases). The TCR comes from a man at least 80 years old with acute or convalescent COVID-19. CDR3 loop: CASSDPNRAGVNAEQFF. The CDR3 DNA is TGTGCCAGCAGTGACCCTAACAGGGCGGGGGTTAATGCTGAGCAGTTCTTC.